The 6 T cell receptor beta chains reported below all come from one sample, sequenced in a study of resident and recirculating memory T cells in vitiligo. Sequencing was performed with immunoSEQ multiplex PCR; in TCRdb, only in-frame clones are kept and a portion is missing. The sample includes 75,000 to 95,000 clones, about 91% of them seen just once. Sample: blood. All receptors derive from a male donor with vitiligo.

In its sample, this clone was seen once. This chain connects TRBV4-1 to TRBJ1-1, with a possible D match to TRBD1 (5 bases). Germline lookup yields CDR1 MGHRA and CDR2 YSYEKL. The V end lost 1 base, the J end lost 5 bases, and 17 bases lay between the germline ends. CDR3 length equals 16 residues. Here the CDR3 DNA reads TGCGCCAGCAGCCAAGTCCCCGCGGGGCGGGAGACTGAAGCTTTCTTT. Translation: CASSQVPAGRETEAFF.

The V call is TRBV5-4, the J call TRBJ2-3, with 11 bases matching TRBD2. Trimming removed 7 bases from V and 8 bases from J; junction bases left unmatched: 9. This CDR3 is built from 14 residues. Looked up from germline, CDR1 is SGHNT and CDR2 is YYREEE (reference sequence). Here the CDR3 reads CASRETSGIGTQYF. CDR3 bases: TGTGCCAGCCGCGAGACTAGCGGGATAGGTACGCAGTATTTT.

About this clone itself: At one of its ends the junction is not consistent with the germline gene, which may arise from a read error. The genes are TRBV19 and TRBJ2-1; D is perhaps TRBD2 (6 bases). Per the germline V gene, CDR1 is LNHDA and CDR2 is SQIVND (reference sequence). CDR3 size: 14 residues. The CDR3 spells CASSIDLRERERVF. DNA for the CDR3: TGTGCCAGTAGTATAGATTTACGGGAGAGAGAGCGGGTCTTC. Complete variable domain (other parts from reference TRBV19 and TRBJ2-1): DGGITQSPKYLFRKEGQNVTLSCEQNLNHDAMYWYRQDPGQGLRLIYYSQIVNDFQKGDIAEGYSVSREKKESFPLTVTSAQKNPTAFYLCASSIDLRERERVFGPGTRLTVL.

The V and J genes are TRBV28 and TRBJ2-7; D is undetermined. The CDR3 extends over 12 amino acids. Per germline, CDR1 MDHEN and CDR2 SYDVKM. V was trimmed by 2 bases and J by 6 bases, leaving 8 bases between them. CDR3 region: CASSLRVVEQYF. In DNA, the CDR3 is TGTGCCAGCAGTTTACGAGTAGTCGAGCAGTACTTC.

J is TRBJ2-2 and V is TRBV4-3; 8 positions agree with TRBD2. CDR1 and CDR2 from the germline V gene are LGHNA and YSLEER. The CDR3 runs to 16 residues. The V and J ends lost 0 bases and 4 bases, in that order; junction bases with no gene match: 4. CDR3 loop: CASSQDPGRGTGELFF. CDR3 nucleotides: TGCGCCAGCAGCCAAGATCCCGGGAGGGGCACCGGGGAGCTGTTTTTT.

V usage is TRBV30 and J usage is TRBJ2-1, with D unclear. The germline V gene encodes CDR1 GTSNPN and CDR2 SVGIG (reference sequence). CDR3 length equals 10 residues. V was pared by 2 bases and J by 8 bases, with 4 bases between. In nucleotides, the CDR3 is TGTGCCTGGAGTCTAGATGAGCAGTTCTTC. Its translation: CAWSLDEQFF.